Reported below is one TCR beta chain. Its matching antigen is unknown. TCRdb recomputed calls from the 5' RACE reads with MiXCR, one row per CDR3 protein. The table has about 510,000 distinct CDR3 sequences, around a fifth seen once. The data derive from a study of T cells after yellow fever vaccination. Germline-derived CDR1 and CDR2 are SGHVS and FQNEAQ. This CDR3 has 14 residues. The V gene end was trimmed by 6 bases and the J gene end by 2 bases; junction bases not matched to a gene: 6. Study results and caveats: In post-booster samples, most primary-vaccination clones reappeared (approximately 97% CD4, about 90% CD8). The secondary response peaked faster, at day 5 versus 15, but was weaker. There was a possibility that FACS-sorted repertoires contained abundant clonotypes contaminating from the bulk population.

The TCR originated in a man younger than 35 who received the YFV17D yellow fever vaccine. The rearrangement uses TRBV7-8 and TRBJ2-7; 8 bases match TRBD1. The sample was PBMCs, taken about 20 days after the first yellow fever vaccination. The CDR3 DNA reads TGTGCCAGCAGAGAGGGGACAGGACCCTACGAGCAGTACTTC. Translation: CASREGTGPYEQYF.